This record covers a single T cell receptor beta chain. What it binds is not known. Other DNA sequences in this sample translate to the same CDR3. The data were taken from a study of cytomegalovirus exposure and HLA in healthy donors. On the study more broadly: Earlier sequencing of 150 million to 200 million T cells yielded approximately 100 million unique TCR beta sequences. Caucasian-associated ancestry cluster membership applied to around 80% of around 400 genotyped donors.

60 Vbeta and 13 Jbeta primers were used in PCR. Generated by immunoSEQ multiplex PCR, the TCRdb table keeps only in-frame clones and is missing some. The profile shows about 190,000 clones, 80% to 85% of them singletons. V was pared by 3 bases and J by 5 bases, with 7 bases between. This CDR3 comprises 12 residues. The germline gives CDR1 KGHSH, CDR2 LQKENI. Study outcomes and limitations: A link between a missense DCLRE1C variant and TCR beta V- and J-gene trimming emerged from a later analysis.

Donors had nominal health at sampling but likely had unrecorded immune exposures. What was sequenced was PBMCs. This clonotype was obtained from a young woman in good health and CMV-seropositive. The chain couples TRBV18 to TRBJ1-2; possible D gene TRBD1, 5 bases. In nucleotides, the CDR3 is TGTGCCAGCTCACCGGACACGTATGGCTACACCTTC. Residues: CASSPDTYGYTF.